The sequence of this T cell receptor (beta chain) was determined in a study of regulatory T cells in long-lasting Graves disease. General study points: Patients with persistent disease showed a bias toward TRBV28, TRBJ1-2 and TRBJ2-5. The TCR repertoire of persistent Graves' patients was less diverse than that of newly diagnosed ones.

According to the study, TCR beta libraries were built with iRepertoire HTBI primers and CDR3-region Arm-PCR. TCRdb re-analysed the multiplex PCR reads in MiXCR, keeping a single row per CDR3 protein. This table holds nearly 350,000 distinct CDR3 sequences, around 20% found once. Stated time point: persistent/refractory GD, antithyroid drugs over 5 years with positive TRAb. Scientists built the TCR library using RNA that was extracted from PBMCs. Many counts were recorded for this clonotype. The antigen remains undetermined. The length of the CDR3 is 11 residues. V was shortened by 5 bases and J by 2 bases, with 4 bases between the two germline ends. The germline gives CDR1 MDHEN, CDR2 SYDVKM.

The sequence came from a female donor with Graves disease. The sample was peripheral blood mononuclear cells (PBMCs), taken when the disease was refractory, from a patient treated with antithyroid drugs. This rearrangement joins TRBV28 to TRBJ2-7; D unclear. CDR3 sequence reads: CASSLTYEQYF. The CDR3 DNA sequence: TGTGCCAGCAGTCTGACCTACGAGCAGTACTTC. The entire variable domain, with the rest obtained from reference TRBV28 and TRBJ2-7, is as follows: DVKVTQSSRYLVKRTGEKVFLECVQDMDHENMFWYRQDPGLGLRLIYFSYDVKMKEKGDIPEGYSVSREKKERFSLILESASTNQTSMYLCASSLTYEQYFGPGTRLTVT.